This T cell receptor (beta chain) was retrieved from a study of blood T cell repertoires in COVID-19. Study as a whole: PBMCs, B-cell-depleted T cells, or T cells provided the cDNA or gDNA that made up the material.

The V end was cut by 0 bases, the J end by 2 bases, with 11 bases between. The length of the CDR3 is 15 residues. CDR1 is SGHRS and CDR2 is YFSETQ in the germline V gene. Methods used by the authors: Cell counts per sample came from amplifying reference gene primers. Some clones are missing from TCRdb's copy, which holds only in-frame ones; the method was immunoSEQ multiplex PCR. D and trimming were read from the DNA, whereas the V and J calls and clone size are those reported in that table. The sample yields 40,000 to 55,000 clones, approximately 84% seen once. The chain carries TRBV5-1 and TRBJ1-2; no clear D gene. The receptor was derived from a middle-aged man with acute or convalescent COVID-19. Sequenced: peripheral blood. The CDR3 protein is CASSLENPGNYGYTF. Written as DNA, the CDR3 is TGCGCCAGCAGCTTGGAGAATCCAGGAAACTATGGCTACACCTTC. Full variable domain (missing parts from reference TRBV5-1 and TRBJ1-2): KAGVTQTPRYLIKTRGQQVTLSCSPISGHRSVSWYQQTPGQGLQFLFEYFSETQRNKGNFPGRFSGRQFSNSRSEMNVSTLELGDSALYLCASSLENPGNYGYTFGSGTRLTVV.